One T cell receptor (beta chain) is described in this entry. Its antigen is unidentified. This CDR3 contains 16 residues. V was clipped by 2 bases and J by 2 bases, with 16 bases between them. The V gene's germline CDR1 is MNHEY and CDR2 SVGAGI. Sequencing used immunoSEQ multiplex PCR; TCRdb keeps in-frame clones, though not all of them. The sample lists approximately 350,000 clones, 96% occurring once. This entry comes from a study of shared clonotypes between healthy human individuals. Study-wide background: The cohort had a couple of women and a few men, ages 18 to 49. The study, taken as a whole, reports: The generation probabilities recorded for non-shared clonotypes fell below those of clonotypes shared by all four donors.

CD8 memory merged CD45RO+ with CCR7-negative CD45RA+ TemRA cells. The chain carries TRBV6-5 and TRBJ2-7, with D possibly being TRBD2 (6 bases). This TCR was sampled from a man under 40 in good health. The specimen sequenced was memory CD8+ T cells sorted from blood. The subset here: CD45RO+ cells pooled with CCR7-negative TemRA cells. The CDR3 here is CASSYGAGLVPYEQYF. For the CDR3, the DNA is TGTGCCAGCAGTTACGGTGCGGGACTCGTACCCTACGAGCAGTACTTC.